The 9 T cell receptor beta chains listed next were all sequenced from one sample in a study of shared clonotypes between healthy human individuals. Clones were sequenced by immunoSEQ multiplex PCR, and TCRdb holds only the in-frame ones, with some missing. Among millions of clones, around 96% were seen once, and the ten largest hold around 1.1%. Naive CD8 cells, CD45RO-negative and positively selected for CCR7, excluded terminally differentiated effector memory CD45RA+ cells. Sequencing input: naive CD8+ T cells sorted from blood. These TCRs come from a man younger than 35 in good health.

The V and J genes are TRBV5-4 and TRBJ2-7; TRBD2 matches at 11 bases. This CDR3 is 15 amino acids long. CDR1 and CDR2 (germline): SGHNT, YYREEE (reference sequence). Losses at the gene ends were 1 base for V and 1 base for J; bases not matched to a gene: 1. The CDR3 sequence is CASSLRLAGSYEQYF. In DNA, the CDR3 is TGTGCCAGCAGCTTGAGACTAGCGGGATCCTACGAGCAGTACTTC.

The V gene is TRBV27, the J gene TRBJ2-7; tentative D call: TRBD1 (6 bases). This CDR3 has 16 amino acids. With 3 bases removed from V and 4 bases from J, the gap between germline ends came to 19 bases. Germline V gene sequence: CDR1 MNHEY, CDR2 SMNVEV (reference sequence). CDR3 amino acids: CASSFGLGAGSYEQYF. As DNA, the CDR3 is TGTGCCAGCAGTTTCGGTTTGGGGGCGGGTAGTTACGAGCAGTACTTC.

The V and J genes are TRBV27 and TRBJ2-7; tentative D call: TRBD1 (6 bases). Trimming took off 3 bases at V and 4 bases at J, with 16 bases between the two ends. Germline lookup yields CDR1 MNHEY and CDR2 SMNVEV (reference sequence). There are 15 residues in the CDR3. In nucleotides, the CDR3 is TGTGCCAGCAGTTTCCATCCCAGGGGAGAATACGAGCAGTACTTC. It codes for CASSFHPRGEYEQYF.

The chain uses TRBV5-1 and TRBJ2-7, with 14 bases lining up with TRBD2. Germline assignment: CDR1 SGHRS and CDR2 YFSETQ. The CDR3 runs to 16 residues. The J segment lost 6 bases and the V segment lost 3 bases, leaving 8 bases of the junction unmatched. CDR3 DNA sequence: TGCGCCAGCAGCTGGGGGACTAGCGGGAGTGATCCCGAGCAGTACTTC. It translates to CASSWGTSGSDPEQYF.

Written as DNA, the CDR3 is TGTGCCAGCAGTCCCGGGGAGGGGCCCACCTACGAGCAGTACTTC. Translation gives CASSPGEGPTYEQYF. J is TRBJ2-7 and V is TRBV27, with 7 bases identical to TRBD2. Germline CDR1 MNHEY, CDR2 SMNVEV (reference sequence). CDR3 length equals 15 residues. Unmatched junction bases numbered 9, after V lost 5 bases and J lost 2 bases.

The chain uses TRBV12-5 and TRBJ2-1; tentative D call: TRBD1 (6 bases). V shed 6 bases and J shed 4 bases, with 13 bases lying between them. Germline CDR1 is LGHNT and CDR2 is FRNRAP. The CDR3 loop spans 14 amino acids. CDR3: CASGPTQGYNEQFF. For the CDR3, the DNA is TGTGCTAGTGGCCCGACCCAGGGGTACAATGAGCAGTTCTTC.

V gene TRBV4-1 combines with J gene TRBJ2-5, with a tentative D call TRBD1 (6 bases). The CDR3 loop spans 14 amino acids. From germline, CDR1 is MGHRA and CDR2 YSYEKL. Trimming left V 1 base short and J 4 bases short, with 10 bases between. The CDR3 DNA reads TGCGCCAGCAGCCAAGTTCAGGGGTTAGAGACCCAGTACTTC. Translation: CASSQVQGLETQYF.

This chain joins TRBV7-9 and TRBJ2-2; 7 positions agree with TRBD2. V was pared by 2 bases and J by 4 bases, with 7 bases of the junction left unmatched. CDR1 and CDR2 from the germline V gene are SEHNR and FQNEAQ (reference sequence). This CDR3 is 16 amino acids long. CDR3 DNA sequence: TGTGCCAGCAGCTTACCCAGCGGGATCAGCACCGGGGAGCTGTTTTTT. It specifies CASSLPSGISTGELFF. Combining the CDR3 with reference TRBV7-9 and TRBJ2-2 gives the whole variable domain DTGVSQNPRHKITKRGQNVTFRCDPISEHNRLYWYRQTLGQGPEFLTYFQNEAQLEKSRLLSDRFSAERPKGSFSTLEIQRTEQGDSAMYLCASSLPSGISTGELFFGEGSRLTVL.

This clone was detected once. V usage is TRBV9 and J usage is TRBJ2-2; perhaps TRBD2 as D (6 bases). V was trimmed by 0 bases and J by 7 bases, leaving 10 bases between them. Germline V gene lookup returns CDR1 SGDLS and CDR2 YYNGEE. There are 14 residues in the CDR3. The CDR3 sequence: CASSVAGANGELFF. The CDR3 region has the DNA TGTGCCAGCAGCGTAGCGGGAGCCAACGGGGAGCTGTTTTTT. Filled out from reference TRBV9 and TRBJ2-2, the complete variable domain reads DSGVTQTPKHLITATGQRVTLRCSPRSGDLSVYWYQQSLDQGLQFLIQYYNGEERAKGNILERFSAQQFPDLHSELNLSSLELGDSALYFCASSVAGANGELFFGEGSRLTVL.